This T cell receptor (beta chain) was found in a study of shared clonotypes between healthy human individuals. To note about this clone: Its antigen is still unknown.

Those who donated were healthy HIV-negative adults, with no recent acute infections or vaccinations reported. Findings of the study overall: Deeper or shallower sequencing was expected to change how clonotypes are shared among donors.

Deletions cut 6 bases from V and 3 bases from J, with 17 bases between. The germline CDR1 and CDR2 sequences are MDHEN and SYDVKM. This CDR3 has 15 amino acids. The assay ran at deep level. Measured with immunoSEQ multiplex PCR; TCRdb has only the in-frame clones, and not every one. The table shows 2 million to 2.5 million clones, with 85% to 95% occurring only once. Sequenced: naive CD4+ T cells from PBMCs. Described subset: CD45RA+ positively selected. The rearrangement joins TRBV28 to TRBJ1-2, with D hard to call. The sequence was collected from a man between 18 and 29 years old in good health. Some clones in this sample may be carry-over from other donors' samples. CDR3 coding DNA: TGTGCCAGCAGCCTCCAGTCGGGTGTATACTATGGCTACACCTTC. This translates into CASSLQSGVYYGYTF.